The 17 T cell receptor beta chains below all came from one sample that was sequenced in a study of response to subunit inactivated influenza vaccine. TCRdb reprocessed the RT-PCR reads via MiXCR and lists one record per CDR3 protein. The repertoire includes 500,000 to 600,000 distinct CDR3 sequences, approximately 12% of them detected once, and under 15% sits in the top ten. The sample was PBMCs from blood, taken roughly 45 days after vaccination. The origin of the receptors is a man aged 50 or older who received an inactivated influenza vaccine.

The rearrangement joins TRBV4-1 to TRBJ2-7, with a tentative D call TRBD2 (5 bases). Trimming left V 0 bases short and J 6 bases short, with 18 bases between. This CDR3 is 16 amino acids long. The germline gives CDR1 MGHRA, CDR2 YSYEKL. The CDR3 nucleotides read TGCGCCAGCAGCCAAGATTCCCTTGGAGGTTTTTCCGAGCAGTACTTC. Translation gives CASSQDSLGGFSEQYF.

This chain links TRBV7-9 with TRBJ2-5; 11 nucleotides agree with TRBD1. Germline V gives CDR1 SEHNR, CDR2 FQNEAQ (reference sequence). J was trimmed by 5 bases and V by 6 bases; bases with no gene match: 8. CDR3 length: 15 amino acids. The CDR3 bases are TGTGCCAGCAGTTACGGGACAGGGGGATTGGAGACCCAGTACTTC. It codes for CASSYGTGGLETQYF.

The chain recombines TRBV27 with TRBJ1-2; perhaps TRBD1 as D (5 bases). The V end was cut by 6 bases, the J end by 9 bases, with 14 bases between. The CDR3 contains 12 residues. Per the germline V gene, CDR1 is MNHEY and CDR2 is SMNVEV (reference sequence). CDR3 nucleotide sequence: TGTGCCAGCAGGGGTGGAGGGGACCGCTACACCTTC. Amino acid sequence: CASRGGGDRYTF.

This clonotype was picked up many times. This rearrangement joins TRBV28 to TRBJ2-7; TRBD2 aligns across 10 bases. Germline-derived CDR1 and CDR2 are MDHEN and SYDVKM. The CDR3 contains 14 residues. Unmatched junction bases numbered 6, after V lost 6 bases and J lost 4 bases. The chain's CDR3 is CASRKLAGPYEQYF. In nucleotides, the CDR3 is TGTGCCAGCAGAAAACTAGCGGGACCGTACGAGCAGTACTTC.

The chain is built from TRBV20-1 and TRBJ2-1; 7 nucleotides agree with TRBD2. Per germline, CDR1 DFQATT and CDR2 SNEGSKA (reference sequence). Losses at the gene ends were 7 bases for V and 4 bases for J; bases not matched to a gene: 13. The CDR3 totals 15 residues. Here the CDR3 reads CSGDSISGPYNEQFF. The DNA of the CDR3 is TGCAGTGGGGATTCGATTAGCGGGCCATACAATGAGCAGTTCTTC.

The chain links TRBV7-3 to TRBJ2-1; 13 bases fit TRBD2. Germline V lookup: CDR1 SGHTA, CDR2 FQGTGA. Trimming at V came to 4 bases and at J to 6 bases, leaving 6 bases not matched to a gene. CDR3 length: 16 residues. The CDR3 protein is CASSSRTSGRINEQFF. Here the CDR3 DNA reads TGTGCCAGCAGCTCGAGGACTAGCGGGAGAATCAATGAGCAGTTCTTC.

The rearrangement joins TRBV15 to TRBJ2-1, with a possible D match to TRBD2 (6 bases). The germline V and J ends were trimmed by 4 bases and 2 bases, with 15 bases remaining between them. Germline loops: CDR1 LNHNV, CDR2 YYDKDF (reference sequence). The CDR3 length is 16 residues. The CDR3 sequence is CATSTRLEGPYNEQFF. CDR3 DNA: TGTGCCACCAGCACGAGATTGGAGGGCCCCTACAATGAGCAGTTCTTC.

This clonotype has only a few counts. This rearrangement joins TRBV24-1 to TRBJ2-5, with a possible D match to TRBD2 (6 bases). This CDR3 comprises 13 residues. V shed 4 bases and J shed 3 bases, with 8 bases lying between them. In germline, CDR1 is KGHDR, CDR2 SFDVKD. CDR3 DNA sequence: TGTGCCACCAGTGAGTCTAGCGAAGAGACCCAGTACTTC. Its protein is CATSESSEETQYF.

Concerning this clonotype itself: This may be a read error: a much more frequent sequence differs by one nucleotide. The chain is built from TRBV6-2 or TRBV6-3 and TRBJ2-2; 7 bases are shared with TRBD2. The CDR3 has 16 amino acids. Germline V lookup: CDR1 MNHEY, CDR2 SVGEGT. The CDR3 DNA reads TGTGCCAGCAGCCTGACCGGCGGGAGAAACAGCGGGGAGCTGGTTTTT. This translates into CASSLTGGRNSGELVF.

This sequence joins TRBV12-3 or TRBV12-4 and TRBJ2-1; TRBD1 aligns across 11 bases. This CDR3 has 16 amino acids. Losses at the gene ends were 6 bases for V and 10 bases for J; bases not matched to a gene: 14. CDR3 region: CASRSGQGASGVEQFF. CDR3 nucleotides: TGTGCCAGCAGATCCGGACAGGGGGCGAGCGGGGTAGAGCAGTTCTTC.

In DNA form, the CDR3 reads TGTGCCAGCAGGAGAACGGGACTAGGGCAAGAGACCCAGTACTTC. Amino acid sequence: CASRRTGLGQETQYF. The rearrangement links TRBV6-2 or TRBV6-3 to TRBJ2-5; 8 bases are shared with TRBD2. Trimming removed 6 bases from V and 2 bases from J; junction bases left unmatched: 8. Germline CDR1 MNHEY, CDR2 SVGEGT. The CDR3 contains 15 residues.

V and J are TRBV4-1 and TRBJ2-5, with D possibly being TRBD2 (7 bases). V dropped 0 bases and J dropped 1 base, with 12 bases sitting between them. The germline V gene encodes CDR1 MGHRA and CDR2 YSYEKL. The CDR3 consists of 16 residues. The CDR3 DNA follows: TGCGCCAGCAGCCAAGAGCTTCGGGGGGCCCAAGAGACCCAGTACTTC. As protein: CASSQELRGAQETQYF.

This clonotype was seen repeatedly, ten times or more. V and J are TRBV12-3 or TRBV12-4 and TRBJ2-1; maybe TRBD2 (5 bases). V was cut by 4 bases and J by 9 bases, with 10 bases left in between. The CDR3 is 12 residues long. The chain's CDR3 is CASSYTRGEQFF. CDR3 DNA sequence: TGTGCCAGCAGTTACACTAGAGGTGAGCAGTTCTTC.

The V gene is TRBV5-1, the J gene TRBJ2-1, with D tentatively TRBD1 or TRBD2 (6 bases each). The CDR3 has 16 amino acids. V shed 0 bases and J shed 2 bases, with 12 bases lying between them. The germline gives CDR1 SGHRS, CDR2 YFSETQ. For the CDR3, the DNA is TGCGCCAGCAGCTTGGTAGGAGGGGGTCCCTACAATGAGCAGTTCTTC. This codes for CASSLVGGGPYNEQFF.

This clonotype occurred a few times. This chain joins TRBV11-2 and TRBJ2-1; 8 bases align to TRBD2. Per germline, CDR1 SGHAT and CDR2 FQNNGV. V trimming: 8 bases; J trimming: 7 bases; junction bases outside the gene matches: 13. This CDR3 region has 15 residues. This CDR3 reads CASLTGSGSMNEQFF. CDR3 in DNA: TGTGCCAGCTTGACGGGGAGCGGGAGTATGAATGAGCAGTTCTTC. Full variable domain (remainder filled in from reference TRBV11-2 and TRBJ2-1): EAGVAQSPRYKIIEKRQSVAFWCNPISGHATLYWYQQILGQGPKLLIQFQNNGVVDDSQLPKDRFSAERLKGVDSTLKIQPAKLEDSAVYLCASLTGSGSMNEQFFGPGTRLTVL.

The V call is TRBV7-2, the J call TRBJ2-5; D possibly corresponds to TRBD2 (6 bases). Germline CDR1 and CDR2: SGHTA and FQGNSA. Trimming took off 5 bases at V and 5 bases at J, with 15 bases between the two ends. This CDR3 contains 14 residues. The CDR3 loop reads CASSPDGGRETQYF. The DNA of the CDR3 is TGTGCCAGCAGCCCAGACGGGGGTCGCGAGACCCAGTACTTC.

The rearrangement links TRBV6-5 to TRBJ2-5, with D perhaps TRBD1 (6 bases). This CDR3 contains 16 residues. Trimming left V 0 bases short and J 3 bases short, with 14 bases between. CDR1 and CDR2 (germline): MNHEY, SVGAGI. The CDR3 sequence: CASSYSPLGAEETQYF. DNA for the CDR3: TGTGCCAGCAGTTACTCCCCACTGGGGGCGGAAGAGACCCAGTACTTC.